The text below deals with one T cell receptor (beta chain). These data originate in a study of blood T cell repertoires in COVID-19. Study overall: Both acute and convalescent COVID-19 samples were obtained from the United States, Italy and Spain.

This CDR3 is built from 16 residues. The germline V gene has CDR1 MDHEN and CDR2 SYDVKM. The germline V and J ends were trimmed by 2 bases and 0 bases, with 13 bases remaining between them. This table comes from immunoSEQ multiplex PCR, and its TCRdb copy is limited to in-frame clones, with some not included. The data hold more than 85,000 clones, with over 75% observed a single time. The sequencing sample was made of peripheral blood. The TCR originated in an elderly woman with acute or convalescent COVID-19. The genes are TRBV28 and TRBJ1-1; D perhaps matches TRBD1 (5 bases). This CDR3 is CASSLPSGGVNTEAFF. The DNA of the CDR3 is TGTGCCAGCAGTTTACCCTCGGGAGGGGTGAACACTGAAGCTTTCTTT.